The 14 T cell receptor beta chains below all came from one sample that was sequenced in a study of blood T cells in healthy people across ages. The second PCR ran about 7 to 12 cycles with a sample-barcoded 5' primer and J-beta primers. TCRdb reanalysed the 5' RACE reads using MiXCR and keeps one entry per CDR3 protein. The top ten hold roughly 7.9% of the sample, which has about 1.5 million distinct CDR3 sequences, 42% seen once. Sequencing input: blood. These receptors were collected from a woman younger than 30 in good health.

There are a few counts of this clonotype. The chain recombines TRBV5-1 with TRBJ2-7; 9 nucleotides line up with TRBD2. The germline CDR1 and CDR2 sequences are SGHRS and YFSETQ. This CDR3 has 14 amino acids. Trimming took 5 bases from V and 2 from J; bases not matched to a gene: 5. The CDR3 here is CASRRGGITYEQYF. The CDR3, as DNA: TGCGCCAGCAGGCGGGGGGGAATAACCTACGAGCAGTACTTC. Supplemented by reference TRBV5-1 and TRBJ2-7, the full variable domain reads KAGVTQTPRYLIKTRGQQVTLSCSPISGHRSVSWYQQTPGQGLQFLFEYFSETQRNKGNFPGRFSGRQFSNSRSEMNVSTLELGDSALYLCASRRGGITYEQYFGPGTRLTVT.

Only a few counts were recorded for this clonotype. For the CDR3, the DNA is TGTGCCAGTAATAAGCGACAGGGGCACGAGCAGTACTTC. Amino acid sequence: CASNKRQGHEQYF. The rearrangement joins TRBV27 to TRBJ2-7, with 8 nucleotides matching TRBD1. Germline V gene data show CDR1 as MNHEY and CDR2 as SMNVEV (reference sequence). With 9 bases clipped from V and 5 bases from J, the junction kept 9 bases outside the gene matches. The CDR3 totals 13 residues.

In DNA, the CDR3 is TGTGCCAGCACCGATGGAGGGGCAGATACGCAGTATTTT. Translation: CASTDGGADTQYF. The V and J genes are TRBV9 and TRBJ2-3; a weak D match, TRBD2 (6 bases). Germline lookup yields CDR1 SGDLS and CDR2 YYNGEE. Trimming removed 6 bases at V and 4 bases at J, with 12 bases between. CDR3 length: 13 amino acids.

The rearrangement joins TRBV4-2 to TRBJ1-1, with D perhaps TRBD1 (5 bases). CDR1 is LGHNA, CDR2 YNFKEQ, per germline. Trimming stripped 1 base from V and 1 base from J, with 10 bases between. The CDR3 covers 15 residues. As DNA, the CDR3 is TGTGCCAGCAGCCAAGTTGGGGGTGAGAACACTGAAGCTTTCTTT. It codes for CASSQVGGENTEAFF.

This clonotype was recorded at least ten times. The chain joins TRBV12-3 or TRBV12-4 to TRBJ1-2; maybe TRBD1 (5 bases). The CDR3 spans 13 residues. Between the trimmed V and J ends, which lost 3 bases and 4 bases, there was a span of 9 bases. The CDR3 loop reads CASSFQGGYGYTF. CDR3 DNA: TGTGCCAGCAGTTTTCAGGGCGGCTATGGCTACACCTTC.

This clonotype was found a few times. The chain recombines TRBV3-1 with TRBJ1-1; D is perhaps TRBD1 (6 bases). The CDR3 extends over 13 amino acids. CDR1 LGHDT and CDR2 YNNKEL come from the germline V gene (reference sequence). Trimming took 8 bases from V and 5 from J, leaving 15 bases between them. The CDR3 protein is CASHEGGRTEAFF. DNA for the CDR3: TGTGCCAGCCACGAGGGGGGCAGAACTGAAGCTTTCTTT.

This clonotype was counted between two and nine times. The chain carries TRBV10-3 and TRBJ1-6; no reliable D call. The CDR3 is 13 residues long. Trimming cost V 2 bases and J 9 bases, with 8 bases left between them. Germline V gene lookup returns CDR1 ENHRY and CDR2 SYGVKD. For the CDR3, the DNA is TGTGCCATCAGTGAGCTTGACGTTTCACCCCTCCACTTT. Translated: CAISELDVSPLHF.

The sample holds a few counts of this clonotype. V usage is TRBV27 and J usage is TRBJ2-7; 9 bases match TRBD1. CDR3 length equals 15 residues. In germline, CDR1 is MNHEY, CDR2 SMNVEV (reference sequence). J lost 2 bases, V lost 4 bases, and 6 bases had no gene match. For the CDR3, the DNA is TGTGCCAGCAGTTCGGCGGGACAGGGACCCTACGAGCAGTACTTC. This gives the protein CASSSAGQGPYEQYF.

The V call is TRBV24-1, the J call TRBJ2-1; D unclear. This CDR3 has 12 amino acids. Germline V gene lookup returns CDR1 KGHDR and CDR2 SFDVKD. V gave up 8 bases and J gave up 3 bases, with 7 bases separating them. CDR3: CATTRHYNEQFF. CDR3 coding DNA: TGTGCCACCACGCGTCACTACAATGAGCAGTTCTTC.

Turning to this clonotype: No conserved phenylalanine or tryptophan ends this CDR3, so it is likely a read error. J is TRBJ1-3 and V is TRBV7-9; D gene ambiguous. The V end lost 5 bases, the J end lost 4 bases, and 9 bases lay between the germline ends. Germline CDR1 is SEHNR and CDR2 is FQNEAQ (reference sequence). There are 13 residues in the CDR3. CDR3 protein: CASSPDRGNTIYL. In DNA, the CDR3 is TGTGCCAGCAGCCCCGACCGGGGAAACACCATATATTTA.

This clonotype was seen just once. The chain has TRBV12-5 and TRBJ2-6; D could derive from TRBD1 or TRBD2 (5 bases each). CDR3 length: 19 residues. Germline CDR1 LGHNT, CDR2 FRNRAP. V shed 2 bases and J shed 0 bases, with 17 bases lying between them. The CDR3 DNA is TGTGCTAGTGGTTTGACCCGACCGGGACGAGACTCTGGGGCCAACGTCCTGACTTTC. As protein: CASGLTRPGRDSGANVLTF.

This rearrangement joins TRBV20-1 to TRBJ2-7; tentatively, D is TRBD1 or TRBD2 (6 bases each). Germline V gene lookup returns CDR1 DFQATT and CDR2 SNEGSKA (reference sequence). The CDR3 is made up of 12 amino acids. The V gene lost 4 bases and the J gene lost 4 bases, with 11 bases spanning the gap. CDR3: CSANGGEYEQYF. CDR3 DNA: TGCAGTGCTAACGGGGGCGAGTACGAGCAGTACTTC.

This clonotype was counted between two and nine times. This sequence joins TRBV12-3 or TRBV12-4 and TRBJ2-1, with TRBD1 identical over 7 bases. V dropped 1 base and J dropped 5; count of bases not matched to a gene: 5. The CDR3 consists of 15 residues. CDR3 sequence reads: CASSLVRDSNNEQFF. The CDR3 bases are TGTGCCAGCAGTTTAGTCCGGGACAGTAACAATGAGCAGTTCTTC.

V and J are TRBV20-1 and TRBJ2-3, with D uncertain. Germline CDR1 reads DFQATT; CDR2 reads SNEGSKA (reference sequence). This CDR3 has 14 residues. Trimming left V 6 bases short and J 4 bases short, with 17 bases between. CDR3 sequence: CSAPRAGEADTQYF. The CDR3, as DNA: TGCAGTGCGCCTCGGGCCGGCGAGGCAGATACGCAGTATTTT.